The 26 T cell receptor beta chains reported below all come from one sample, sequenced in a study of blood T cell repertoires in COVID-19. Clones were read by immunoSEQ multiplex PCR, and TCRdb kept only the in-frame ones, dropping some. This repertoire shows tens of thousands of clones, roughly 84% found once; its top ten account for roughly 4.6%. Source material: peripheral blood. These receptors were taken from an elderly man in a cohort sampled during active COVID-19.

V gene TRBV11-2 combines with J gene TRBJ2-5; 9 bases line up with TRBD2. CDR1 is SGHAT, CDR2 FQNNGV, per germline. The CDR3 contains 16 residues. The junction had 7 bases not matched to a gene; V was cut back by 4 bases and J by 1 base. This CDR3 is CASSSHGRGGQETQYF. The CDR3 nucleotides are TGTGCCAGCAGCTCGCACGGGCGGGGGGGCCAAGAGACCCAGTACTTC.

This clone is a singleton in its sample. The chain combines TRBV2 with TRBJ2-5; D is unresolved. There are 14 residues in the CDR3. V was clipped by 1 base and J by 5 bases, with 11 bases between them. The germline gives CDR1 SNHLY, CDR2 FYNNEI. The CDR3 DNA follows: TGTGCCAGCAGTGAAGATAGTTCTCCCGAGACCCAGTACTTC. It encodes CASSEDSSPETQYF.

The rearrangement links TRBV7-9 to TRBJ1-4; 12 bases align to TRBD1. This CDR3 region has 17 residues. Unmatched junction bases numbered 7, after V lost 6 bases and J lost 2 bases. Germline loops: CDR1 SEHNR, CDR2 FQNEAQ (reference sequence). DNA for the CDR3: TGTGCCAGCAGTTTTGCCGGGACAGGGGGCACTAATGAAAAACTGTTTTTT. Translated: CASSFAGTGGTNEKLFF.

V gene TRBV5-4 combines with J gene TRBJ1-3; D gene uncertain. This CDR3 contains 14 residues. CDR1 and CDR2 (germline): SGHNT, YYREEE (reference sequence). Trimming shortened V by 0 bases and J by 1 base, and 5 bases separated the two germline ends. The CDR3 region is CASSLALSGNTIYF. The CDR3 DNA reads TGTGCCAGCAGCTTGGCCCTTTCTGGAAACACCATATATTTT.

This chain uses TRBV19 with TRBJ1-2; no clear D gene. Germline CDR1 LNHDA, CDR2 SQIVND (reference sequence). V lost 8 bases to trimming and J lost 4 bases, with 23 bases between them. This CDR3 is built from 16 residues. The chain's CDR3 is CASLYNTGSWSYGYTF. The DNA of the CDR3 is TGTGCCAGTTTATATAATACGGGTTCATGGAGCTATGGCTACACCTTC. Full variable domain (rest looked up from reference TRBV19 and TRBJ1-2): DGGITQSPKYLFRKEGQNVTLSCEQNLNHDAMYWYRQDPGQGLRLIYYSQIVNDFQKGDIAEGYSVSREKKESFPLTVTSAQKNPTAFYLCASLYNTGSWSYGYTFGSGTRLTVV.

Details on this clone: Germline is not matched at one junction end, which may reflect a read error. The same CDR3 is also encoded by other DNA sequences in this sample. The J gene is TRBJ2-7, the V gene TRBV11-3; D unresolved. Germline assignment: CDR1 SGHNT and CDR2 YENEEA. The CDR3 covers 13 residues. CDR3 sequence: CASSLGSSYEQYF. The CDR3 bases are TGCGCCAGCAGCTTGGGCAGTTCCTACGAGCAGTACTTC.

The chain combines TRBV19 with TRBJ1-5; D remains ambiguous. Trimming removed 3 bases from V and 4 bases from J, with 7 bases in between. Germline V CDR1 and CDR2: LNHDA, SQIVND (reference sequence). CDR3 length: 13 residues. The CDR3 protein is CASSIGENQPQHF. The CDR3 DNA sequence: TGTGCCAGTAGTATTGGGGAGAATCAGCCCCAGCATTTT.

The chain uses TRBV5-4 and TRBJ2-5, with 8 positions matching TRBD1. Germline values: CDR1 SGHNT, CDR2 YYREEE (reference sequence). The trim removed 1 base at V and 5 bases at J, leaving 7 bases unmatched. This CDR3 contains 15 residues. The CDR3 bases are TGTGCCAGCAGCTTGCCAGGGGGCGGGAAGGAGACCCAGTACTTC. This encodes CASSLPGGGKETQYF.

The CDR3 loop is CASSSLSGGNTIYF. The CDR3 DNA reads as TGTGCCAGCAGTTCGCTATCGGGAGGAAACACCATATATTTT. The V call is TRBV6-5, the J call TRBJ1-3; no firm D call. From germline, CDR1 is MNHEY and CDR2 SVGAGI. CDR3 length equals 14 residues. The V and J ends lost 4 bases and 4 bases respectively, with 11 bases between them.

V is TRBV6-4 and J is TRBJ1-1, with D maybe TRBD1 (6 bases). Germline V gene data show CDR1 as MRHNA and CDR2 as SNTAGT. The CDR3 length is 14 residues. Trimming pared 3 bases from V and 0 bases from J, leaving 8 bases between. CDR3 sequence (DNA): TGTGCCAGCAGTGAAGGGACATTGAACACTGAAGCTTTCTTT. It encodes CASSEGTLNTEAFF.

This chain links TRBV14 with TRBJ2-2; TRBD2 is a possible D gene (5 bases). CDR3 length equals 17 residues. The germline V and J ends were trimmed by 2 bases and 0 bases, with 13 bases remaining between them. Per the germline V gene, CDR1 is SGHDN and CDR2 is FVKESK. The CDR3 DNA reads TGTGCCAGCAGCCAATTCGGGAAGGGCGCGAACACCGGGGAGCTGTTTTTT. This gives the protein CASSQFGKGANTGELFF.

This chain joins TRBV19 and TRBJ2-7, with TRBD1 matching 9 bases. V was pared by 6 bases and J by 3 bases, with 9 bases of the junction left unmatched. The CDR3 length is 15 residues. Looked up from germline, CDR1 is LNHDA and CDR2 is SQIVND (reference sequence). For the CDR3, the DNA is TGTGCCAGTAGGAATTACGGGACAGGGTTCTACGAGCAGTACTTC. This translates into CASRNYGTGFYEQYF.

This chain uses TRBV27 with TRBJ2-7; 11 bases agree with TRBD2. This CDR3 comprises 17 residues. Per the germline V gene, CDR1 is MNHEY and CDR2 is SMNVEV (reference sequence). V shed 6 bases, J shed 2 bases, and the junction held 12 bases outside the gene matches. Here the CDR3 DNA reads TGTGCCAGCAGCCCTATTACCGGGACTAGCGGCACCTACGAGCAGTACTTC. Residues: CASSPITGTSGTYEQYF.

This clone came up once. This sequence joins TRBV7-3 and TRBJ2-7; TRBD2 matches at 7 bases. Losses at the gene ends were 6 bases for V and 3 bases for J; bases not matched to a gene: 8. Germline CDR1 is SGHTA and CDR2 is FQGTGA. The CDR3 is 14 amino acids. The CDR3 is CASSLSPGGYEQYF. CDR3 nucleotide sequence: TGTGCCAGCAGTCTTTCGCCGGGGGGCTACGAGCAGTACTTC.

J is TRBJ1-4 and V is TRBV6-5; 8 bases are a match to TRBD1. V was pared by 4 bases and J by 3 bases, with 1 base of the junction left unmatched. CDR3 size: 14 residues. Germline CDR1 MNHEY, CDR2 SVGAGI. DNA for the CDR3: TGTGCCAGCAGTTCAGGGGGCGCTAATGAAAAACTGTTTTTT. Residues: CASSSGGANEKLFF.

The V call is TRBV5-1, the J call TRBJ1-4; 8 positions match TRBD1. V dropped 4 bases and J dropped 3; count of bases not matched to a gene: 5. Germline CDR1 reads SGHRS; CDR2 reads YFSETQ. The CDR3 runs 15 residues. CDR3 protein: CASSVTGGSNEKLFF. In DNA, the CDR3 is TGCGCCAGCAGCGTTACAGGGGGGTCTAATGAAAAACTGTTTTTT.

The chain joins TRBV5-1 to TRBJ2-5, with 10 bases lining up with TRBD1. After removal of 3 bases from V and 0 bases from J, the junction contained 5 bases not matched to a gene. This CDR3 is built from 16 residues. The germline V gene encodes CDR1 SGHRS and CDR2 YFSETQ. CDR3 residues: CASSSWTGGYQETQYF. The CDR3 coding sequence is TGCGCCAGCAGCTCCTGGACAGGGGGTTACCAAGAGACCCAGTACTTC.

The J gene is TRBJ1-2, the V gene TRBV14; TRBD1 matches at 9 bases. CDR1 is SGHDN and CDR2 is FVKESK in the germline V gene. There are 15 residues in the CDR3. With V trimmed by 1 base and J by 4 bases, 4 bases remained unmatched. CDR3 sequence: CASSQGGTGSYGYTF. CDR3 DNA sequence: TGTGCCAGCAGCCAAGGGGGGACAGGGTCCTATGGCTACACCTTC.

The V gene is TRBV11-1, the J gene TRBJ2-1, with TRBD1 matching over 7 bases. Trimming at V came to 3 bases and at J to 7 bases, leaving 3 bases not matched to a gene. Per the germline V gene, CDR1 is SGHAT and CDR2 is FQDESV (reference sequence). This CDR3 spans 13 amino acids. CDR3 nucleotide sequence: TGTGCCAGCAGCTTGACAGGGCGGAATGAGCAGTTCTTC. This encodes CASSLTGRNEQFF.

The chain employs TRBV19 and TRBJ2-2; 8 nucleotides line up with TRBD2. With V trimmed by 10 bases and J by 5 bases, 9 bases remained unmatched. CDR3 length: 14 amino acids. The germline gives CDR1 LNHDA, CDR2 SQIVND (reference sequence). The CDR3 loop is CATYEAGVTGELFF. The CDR3, as DNA: TGTGCCACCTACGAAGCGGGGGTAACCGGGGAGCTGTTTTTT.

V usage is TRBV11-3 and J usage is TRBJ2-5; a possible D gene is TRBD2 (7 bases). This CDR3 contains 18 residues. CDR1 is SGHNT, CDR2 YENEEA, per germline. Trimming took off 1 base at V and 2 bases at J, with 20 bases between the two ends. The CDR3 sequence is CASSLGRGAGRRQETQYF. In DNA, the CDR3 is TGTGCCAGCAGCTTAGGACGGGGGGCAGGGAGGCGGCAAGAGACCCAGTACTTC.

The V call is TRBV6-2 or TRBV6-3, the J call TRBJ2-5; D uncertain. From germline, CDR1 is MNHEY and CDR2 SVGEGT. The CDR3 spans 12 residues. Trimming removed 6 bases at V and 4 bases at J, with 9 bases between. CDR3 coding DNA: TGTGCCAGCAGCGCCGTCGGAGAGACCCAGTACTTC. Protein product: CASSAVGETQYF.

The J gene is TRBJ1-3, the V gene TRBV18; possible D gene TRBD1, 6 bases. Germline V CDR1 and CDR2: KGHSH, LQKENI. This CDR3 contains 14 residues. The V and J ends lost 6 bases and 1 base respectively, with 10 bases between them. The CDR3 nucleotides are TGTGCCAGCTCTGAGCAGGGGTCTGGAAACACCATATATTTT. Protein sequence: CASSEQGSGNTIYF.

The chain combines TRBV3-1 (or the pseudogene TRBV3-2) with TRBJ1-5, with D hard to call. The ends were cut back, 1 base at V and 1 base at J, with 5 bases in the middle. This CDR3 is built from 14 residues. The V gene's germline CDR1 is LGHDT and CDR2 YNNKEL (reference sequence). This chain's CDR3 is CASSQAGSNQPQHF. For the CDR3, the DNA is TGTGCCAGCAGCCAAGCCGGGAGCAATCAGCCCCAGCATTTT.

The J gene is TRBJ1-1, the V gene TRBV7-8; no firm D call. This CDR3 is built from 12 residues. Germline values: CDR1 SGHVS, CDR2 FQNEAQ. V dropped 8 bases and J dropped 1 base, with 8 bases sitting between them. The CDR3 DNA follows: TGTGCCAGCGGCCACACGAACACTGAAGCTTTCTTT. The encoded protein is CASGHTNTEAFF. Full variable domain (remainder filled in from reference TRBV7-8 and TRBJ1-1): GAGVSQSPRYKVAKRGQDVALRCDPISGHVSLFWYQQALGQGPEFLTYFQNEAQLDKSGLPSDRFFAERPEGSVSTLKIQRTQQEDSAVYLCASGHTNTEAFFGQGTRLTVV.

This chain links TRBV4-1 with TRBJ1-5; no clear D gene. The CDR3 runs to 14 residues. Germline V gene sequence: CDR1 MGHRA, CDR2 YSYEKL. The ends were cut back, 0 bases at V and 4 bases at J, with 7 bases in the middle. CDR3 nucleotides: TGCGCCAGCAGCCAAGATCCTGTTAATCAGCCCCAGCATTTT. Translation: CASSQDPVNQPQHF.